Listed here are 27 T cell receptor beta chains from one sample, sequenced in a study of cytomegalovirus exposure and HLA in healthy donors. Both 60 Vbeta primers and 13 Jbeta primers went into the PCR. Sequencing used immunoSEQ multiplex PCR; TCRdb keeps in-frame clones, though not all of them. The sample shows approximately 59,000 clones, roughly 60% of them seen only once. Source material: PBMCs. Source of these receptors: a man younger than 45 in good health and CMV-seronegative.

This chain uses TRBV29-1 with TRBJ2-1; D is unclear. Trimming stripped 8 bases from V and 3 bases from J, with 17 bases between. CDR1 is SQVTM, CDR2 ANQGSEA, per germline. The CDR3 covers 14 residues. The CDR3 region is CSSKLDEDYNEQFF. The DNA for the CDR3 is TGCAGCTCAAAGCTAGACGAAGACTACAATGAGCAGTTCTTC.

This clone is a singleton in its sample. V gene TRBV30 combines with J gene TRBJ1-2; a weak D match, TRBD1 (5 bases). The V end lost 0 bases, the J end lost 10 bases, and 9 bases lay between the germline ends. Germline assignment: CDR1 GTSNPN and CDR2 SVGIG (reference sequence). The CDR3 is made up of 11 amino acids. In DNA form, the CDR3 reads TGTGCCTGGAGTGTACGACAGTACTACACCTTC. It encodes CAWSVRQYYTF.

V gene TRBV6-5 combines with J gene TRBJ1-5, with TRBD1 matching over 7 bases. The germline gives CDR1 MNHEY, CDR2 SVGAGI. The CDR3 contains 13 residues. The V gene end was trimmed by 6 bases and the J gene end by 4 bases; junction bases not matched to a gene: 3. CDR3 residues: CASRDRINQPQHF. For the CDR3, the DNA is TGTGCCAGCAGGGACAGGATAAATCAGCCCCAGCATTTT.

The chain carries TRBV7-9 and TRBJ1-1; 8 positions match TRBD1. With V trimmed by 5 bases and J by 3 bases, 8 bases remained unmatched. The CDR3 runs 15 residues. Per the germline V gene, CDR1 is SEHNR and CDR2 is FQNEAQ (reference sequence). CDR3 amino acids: CASSPRQGWDTEAFF. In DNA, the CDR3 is TGTGCCAGCAGCCCGAGACAGGGGTGGGACACTGAAGCTTTCTTT.

CDR3 bases: TGTGCCAGCAGCTCGCCGGGACTGTCCTACGAGCAGTACTTC. This codes for CASSSPGLSYEQYF. J is TRBJ2-7 and V is TRBV7-9; a possible D gene is TRBD2 (6 bases). The CDR3 has 14 residues. V was cut by 4 bases and J by 1 base, with 11 bases left in between. Per the germline V gene, CDR1 is SEHNR and CDR2 is FQNEAQ (reference sequence).

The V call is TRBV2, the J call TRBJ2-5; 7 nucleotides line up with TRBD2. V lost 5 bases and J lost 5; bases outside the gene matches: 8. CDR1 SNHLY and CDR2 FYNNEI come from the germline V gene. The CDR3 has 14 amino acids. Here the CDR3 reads CASSSWTSLETQYF. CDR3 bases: TGTGCCAGCAGTTCATGGACTAGTCTGGAGACCCAGTACTTC.

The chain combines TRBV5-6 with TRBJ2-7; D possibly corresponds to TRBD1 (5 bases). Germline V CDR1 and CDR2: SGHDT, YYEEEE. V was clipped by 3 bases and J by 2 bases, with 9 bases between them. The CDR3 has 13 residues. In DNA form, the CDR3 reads TGTGCCAGCAGCTGGACAACCACCTACGAGCAGTACTTC. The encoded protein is CASSWTTTYEQYF.

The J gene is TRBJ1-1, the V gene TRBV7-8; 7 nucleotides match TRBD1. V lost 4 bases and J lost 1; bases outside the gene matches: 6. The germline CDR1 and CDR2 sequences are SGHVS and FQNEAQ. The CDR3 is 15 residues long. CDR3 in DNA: TGTGCCAGCAGCTCGAACTCAGGGGGGAACACTGAAGCTTTCTTT. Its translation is CASSSNSGGNTEAFF.

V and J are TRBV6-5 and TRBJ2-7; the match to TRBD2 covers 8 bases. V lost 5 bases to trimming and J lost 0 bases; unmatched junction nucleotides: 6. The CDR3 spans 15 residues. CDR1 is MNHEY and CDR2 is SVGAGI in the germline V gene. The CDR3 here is CASSPLADRSYEQYF. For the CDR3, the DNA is TGTGCCAGCAGTCCACTAGCGGATCGCTCCTACGAGCAGTACTTC.

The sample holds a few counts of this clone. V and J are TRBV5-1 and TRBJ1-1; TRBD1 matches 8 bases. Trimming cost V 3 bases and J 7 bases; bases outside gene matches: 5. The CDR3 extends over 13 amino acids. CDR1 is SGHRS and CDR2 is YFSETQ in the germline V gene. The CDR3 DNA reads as TGCGCCAGCAGCTCCTCGACAGGGGATGAAGCTTTCTTT. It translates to CASSSSTGDEAFF.

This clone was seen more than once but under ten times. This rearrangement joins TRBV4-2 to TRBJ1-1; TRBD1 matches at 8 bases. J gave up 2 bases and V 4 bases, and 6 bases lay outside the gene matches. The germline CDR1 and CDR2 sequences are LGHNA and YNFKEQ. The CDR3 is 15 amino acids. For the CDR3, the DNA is TGTGCCAGCAGCCTTGGACAGGGAGTCAACACTGAAGCTTTCTTT. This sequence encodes CASSLGQGVNTEAFF.

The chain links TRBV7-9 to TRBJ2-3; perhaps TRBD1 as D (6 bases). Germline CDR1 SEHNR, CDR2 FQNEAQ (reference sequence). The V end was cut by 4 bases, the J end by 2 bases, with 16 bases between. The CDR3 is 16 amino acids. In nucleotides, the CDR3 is TGTGCCAGCAGCTCCCGCCCCAGGGGCCCCACAGATACGCAGTATTTT. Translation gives CASSSRPRGPTDTQYF. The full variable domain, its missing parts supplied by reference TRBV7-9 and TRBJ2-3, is DTGVSQNPRHKITKRGQNVTFRCDPISEHNRLYWYRQTLGQGPEFLTYFQNEAQLEKSRLLSDRFSAERPKGSFSTLEIQRTEQGDSAMYLCASSSRPRGPTDTQYFGPGTRLTVL.

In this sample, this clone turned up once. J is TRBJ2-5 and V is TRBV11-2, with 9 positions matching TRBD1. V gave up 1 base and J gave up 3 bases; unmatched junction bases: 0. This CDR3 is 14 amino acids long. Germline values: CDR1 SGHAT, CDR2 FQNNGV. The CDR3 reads CASSLGTGEETQYF. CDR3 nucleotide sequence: TGTGCCAGCAGCTTAGGGACAGGGGAAGAGACCCAGTACTTC.

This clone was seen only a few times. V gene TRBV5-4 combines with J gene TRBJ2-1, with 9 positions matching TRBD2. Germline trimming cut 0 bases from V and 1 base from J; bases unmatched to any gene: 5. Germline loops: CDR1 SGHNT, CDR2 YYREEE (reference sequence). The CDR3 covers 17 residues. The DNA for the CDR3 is TGTGCCAGCAGCTTGGTTAGCGGGGGAGATTCCTACAATGAGCAGTTCTTC. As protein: CASSLVSGGDSYNEQFF.

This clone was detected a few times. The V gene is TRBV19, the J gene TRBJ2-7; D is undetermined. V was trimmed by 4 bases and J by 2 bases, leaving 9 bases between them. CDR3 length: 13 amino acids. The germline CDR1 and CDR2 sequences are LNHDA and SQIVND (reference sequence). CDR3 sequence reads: CASSTADTYEQYF. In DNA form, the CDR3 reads TGTGCCAGTAGTACGGCGGATACCTACGAGCAGTACTTC. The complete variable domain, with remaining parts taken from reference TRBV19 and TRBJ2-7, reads DGGITQSPKYLFRKEGQNVTLSCEQNLNHDAMYWYRQDPGQGLRLIYYSQIVNDFQKGDIAEGYSVSREKKESFPLTVTSAQKNPTAFYLCASSTADTYEQYFGPGTRLTVT.

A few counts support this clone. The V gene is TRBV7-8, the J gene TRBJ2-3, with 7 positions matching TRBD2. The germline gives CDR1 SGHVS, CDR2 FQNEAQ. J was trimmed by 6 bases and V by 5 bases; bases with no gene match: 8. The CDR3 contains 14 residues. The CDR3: CASSPTAGRDTQYF. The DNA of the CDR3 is TGTGCCAGCAGCCCTACAGCGGGGAGGGATACGCAGTATTTT.

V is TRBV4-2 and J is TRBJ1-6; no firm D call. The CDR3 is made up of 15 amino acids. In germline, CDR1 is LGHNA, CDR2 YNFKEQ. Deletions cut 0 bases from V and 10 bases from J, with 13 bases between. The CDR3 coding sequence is TGTGCCAGCAGCCAAGATCAACAGAGGAGGTCACCCCTCCACTTT. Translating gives CASSQDQQRRSPLHF.

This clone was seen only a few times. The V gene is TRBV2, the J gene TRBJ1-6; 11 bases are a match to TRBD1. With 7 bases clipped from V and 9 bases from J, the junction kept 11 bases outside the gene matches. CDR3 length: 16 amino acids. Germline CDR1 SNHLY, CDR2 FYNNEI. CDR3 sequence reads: CASTSTGTGGSSPLHF. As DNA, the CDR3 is TGTGCCAGCACCAGCACCGGGACAGGGGGGAGTTCACCCCTCCACTTT.

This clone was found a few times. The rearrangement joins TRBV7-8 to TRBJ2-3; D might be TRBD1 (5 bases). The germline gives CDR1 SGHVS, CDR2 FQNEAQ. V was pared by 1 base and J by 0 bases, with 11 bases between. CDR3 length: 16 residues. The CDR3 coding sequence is TGTGCCAGCAGCTTAGGGGCAGGGCAAAGCACAGATACGCAGTATTTT. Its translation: CASSLGAGQSTDTQYF.

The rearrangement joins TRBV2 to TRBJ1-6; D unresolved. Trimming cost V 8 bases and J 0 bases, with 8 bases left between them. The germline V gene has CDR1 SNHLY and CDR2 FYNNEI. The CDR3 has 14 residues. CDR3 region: CASYESSYNSPLHF. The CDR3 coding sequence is TGTGCCAGCTACGAGAGCTCCTATAATTCACCCCTCCACTTT.

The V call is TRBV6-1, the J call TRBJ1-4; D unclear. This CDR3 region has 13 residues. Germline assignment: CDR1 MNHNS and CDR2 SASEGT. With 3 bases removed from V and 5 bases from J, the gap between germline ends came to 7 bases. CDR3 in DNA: TGTGCCAGCAGTGACGGACTCAATGAAAAACTGTTTTTT. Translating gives CASSDGLNEKLFF.

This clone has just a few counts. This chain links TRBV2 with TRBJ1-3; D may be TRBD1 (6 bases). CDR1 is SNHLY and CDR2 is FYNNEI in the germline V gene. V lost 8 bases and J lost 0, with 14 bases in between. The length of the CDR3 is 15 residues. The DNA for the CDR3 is TGTGCCAGCGGACAGACAGGCCTCTCTGGAAACACCATATATTTT. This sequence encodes CASGQTGLSGNTIYF.

The CDR3 protein is CASSQVPPRVQDLMAFF. In DNA form, the CDR3 reads TGCGCCAGCAGCCAAGTCCCCCCCCGGGTGCAGGACTTGATGGCTTTCTTT. V usage is TRBV4-1 and J usage is TRBJ1-1; no reliable D call. This CDR3 spans 17 amino acids. Trimming stripped 1 base from V and 11 bases from J, with 26 bases between. Germline V gives CDR1 MGHRA, CDR2 YSYEKL.

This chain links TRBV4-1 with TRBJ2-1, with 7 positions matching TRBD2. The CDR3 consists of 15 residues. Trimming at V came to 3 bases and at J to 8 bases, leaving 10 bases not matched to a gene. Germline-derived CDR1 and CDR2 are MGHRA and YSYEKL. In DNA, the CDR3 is TGCGCCAGCAGCCACCGACTAGCCTCACGGGATGAGCAGTTCTTC. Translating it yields CASSHRLASRDEQFF.

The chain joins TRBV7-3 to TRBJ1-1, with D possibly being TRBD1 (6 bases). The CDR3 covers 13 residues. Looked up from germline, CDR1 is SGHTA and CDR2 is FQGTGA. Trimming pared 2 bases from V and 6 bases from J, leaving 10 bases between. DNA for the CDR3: TGTGCCAGCAGCTTATCAGGGGCCCCTGAAGCTTTCTTT. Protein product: CASSLSGAPEAFF.

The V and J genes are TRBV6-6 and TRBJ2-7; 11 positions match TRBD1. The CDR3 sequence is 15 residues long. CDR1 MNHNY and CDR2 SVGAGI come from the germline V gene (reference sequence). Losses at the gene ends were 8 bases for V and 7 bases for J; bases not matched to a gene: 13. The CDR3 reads CASRGSRDRGREQYF. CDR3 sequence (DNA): TGTGCCAGCCGGGGGTCCCGGGACAGGGGGAGAGAGCAGTACTTC.

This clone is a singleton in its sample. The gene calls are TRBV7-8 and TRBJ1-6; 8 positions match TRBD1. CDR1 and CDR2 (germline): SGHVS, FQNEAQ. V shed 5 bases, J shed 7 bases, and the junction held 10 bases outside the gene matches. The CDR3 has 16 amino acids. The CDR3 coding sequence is TGTGCCAGCAGCCGAGGGGGCCAGGGGGCGAATTCACCCCTCCACTTT. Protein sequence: CASSRGGQGANSPLHF.